One sample yielded the 5 T cell receptor beta chains listed below, sequenced in a study of T cell responses to AZD1222 COVID-19 vaccine. TCRdb's table, derived via immunoSEQ multiplex PCR, lists solely in-frame clones and lacks some. The sample records about 170,000 clones, roughly 89% being singletons. The sequences come from peripheral blood, collected on day 0 of AZD1222 vaccination. These receptors all come from an adult in good health.

This clone was counted once. The V gene is TRBV7-2, the J gene TRBJ1-5; D unresolved. This CDR3 region has 15 residues. With 1 base removed from V and 0 bases from J, the gap between germline ends came to 7 bases. Germline CDR1 SGHTA, CDR2 FQGNSA. DNA of the CDR3: TGTGCCAGCAGCTTAGGCCGGGGTAGCAATCAGCCCCAGCATTTT. It is translated as CASSLGRGSNQPQHF.

The chain is built from TRBV7-2 and TRBJ1-2; the D gene is possibly TRBD1 (5 bases). Germline V gene data show CDR1 as SGHTA and CDR2 as FQGNSA. The CDR3 has 15 amino acids. The V and J ends lost 1 base and 7 bases respectively, with 16 bases between them. The CDR3 DNA reads as TGTGCCAGCAGCTTAGGGTATAGGGGCCTAGGTGGCTACACCTTC. It yields the protein CASSLGYRGLGGYTF.

The chain recombines TRBV3-1 (or the pseudogene TRBV3-2) with TRBJ2-5; no definite D call. Germline V CDR1 and CDR2: LGHDT, YNNKEL (reference sequence). V was trimmed by 0 bases and J by 4 bases, leaving 9 bases between them. This CDR3 region has 14 residues. CDR3 DNA: TGTGCCAGCAGCCAAGATCTTTCGGGAGAGACCCAGTACTTC. Translated: CASSQDLSGETQYF.

The chain joins TRBV11-2 to TRBJ1-2; D ambiguous. Germline V gene sequence: CDR1 SGHAT, CDR2 FQNNGV. The germline V and J ends were trimmed by 3 bases and 2 bases, with 13 bases remaining between them. This CDR3 contains 15 residues. CDR3 sequence: CASSFLSADNYGYTF. DNA of the CDR3: TGTGCCAGCAGCTTTTTGAGTGCGGACAACTATGGCTACACCTTC.

The rearrangement uses TRBV18 and TRBJ1-3; 7 bases line up with TRBD1. This CDR3 is built from 16 residues. V trimming: 0 bases; J trimming: 2 bases; junction bases outside the gene matches: 4. Germline V gives CDR1 KGHSH, CDR2 LQKENI. In DNA, the CDR3 is TGTGCCAGCTCACCACCTCCTGACAGGGCTGGAAACACCATATATTTT. Translating gives CASSPPPDRAGNTIYF.